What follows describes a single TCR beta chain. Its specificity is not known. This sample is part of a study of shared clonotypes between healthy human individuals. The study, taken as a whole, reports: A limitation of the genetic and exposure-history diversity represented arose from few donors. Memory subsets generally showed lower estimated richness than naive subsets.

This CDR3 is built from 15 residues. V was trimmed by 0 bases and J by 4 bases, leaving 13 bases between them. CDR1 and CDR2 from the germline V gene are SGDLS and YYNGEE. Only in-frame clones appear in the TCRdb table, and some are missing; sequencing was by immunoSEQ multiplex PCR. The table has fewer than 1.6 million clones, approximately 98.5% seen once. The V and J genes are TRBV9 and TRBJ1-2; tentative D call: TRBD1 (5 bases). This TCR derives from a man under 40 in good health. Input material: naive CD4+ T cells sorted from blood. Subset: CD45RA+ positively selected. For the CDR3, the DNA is TGTGCCAGCAGCGTAGTGGACACGGAACTCTATGGCTACACCTTC. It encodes CASSVVDTELYGYTF.